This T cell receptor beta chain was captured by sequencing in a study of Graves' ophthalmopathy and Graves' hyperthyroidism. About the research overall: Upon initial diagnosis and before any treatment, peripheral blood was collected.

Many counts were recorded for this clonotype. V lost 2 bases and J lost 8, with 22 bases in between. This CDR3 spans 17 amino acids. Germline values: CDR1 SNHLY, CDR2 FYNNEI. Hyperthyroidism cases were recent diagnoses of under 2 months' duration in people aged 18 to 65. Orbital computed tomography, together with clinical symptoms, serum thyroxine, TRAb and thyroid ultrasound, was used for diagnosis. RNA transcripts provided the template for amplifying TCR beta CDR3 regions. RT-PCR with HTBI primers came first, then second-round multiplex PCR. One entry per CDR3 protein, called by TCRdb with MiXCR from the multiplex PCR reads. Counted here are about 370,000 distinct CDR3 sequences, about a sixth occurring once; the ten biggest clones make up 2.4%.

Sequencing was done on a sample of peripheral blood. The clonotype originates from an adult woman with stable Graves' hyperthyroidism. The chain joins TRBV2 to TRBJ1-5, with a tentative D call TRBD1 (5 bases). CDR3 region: CASSEFWDASVREPQHF. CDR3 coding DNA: TGTGCCAGCAGTGAATTCTGGGACGCAAGTGTACGGGAGCCCCAGCATTTT.